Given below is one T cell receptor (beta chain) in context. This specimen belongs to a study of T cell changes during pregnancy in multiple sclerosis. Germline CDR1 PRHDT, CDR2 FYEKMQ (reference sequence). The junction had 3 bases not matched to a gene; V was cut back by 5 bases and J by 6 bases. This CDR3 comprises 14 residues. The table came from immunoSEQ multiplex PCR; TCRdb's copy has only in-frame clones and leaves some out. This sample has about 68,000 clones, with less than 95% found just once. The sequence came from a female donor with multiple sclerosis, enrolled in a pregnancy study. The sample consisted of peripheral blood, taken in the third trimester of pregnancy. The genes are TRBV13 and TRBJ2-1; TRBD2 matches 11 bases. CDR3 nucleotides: TGTGCCAGCAGCCCAGGACTAGCGGGCAATGAGCAGTTCTTC. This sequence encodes CASSPGLAGNEQFF.